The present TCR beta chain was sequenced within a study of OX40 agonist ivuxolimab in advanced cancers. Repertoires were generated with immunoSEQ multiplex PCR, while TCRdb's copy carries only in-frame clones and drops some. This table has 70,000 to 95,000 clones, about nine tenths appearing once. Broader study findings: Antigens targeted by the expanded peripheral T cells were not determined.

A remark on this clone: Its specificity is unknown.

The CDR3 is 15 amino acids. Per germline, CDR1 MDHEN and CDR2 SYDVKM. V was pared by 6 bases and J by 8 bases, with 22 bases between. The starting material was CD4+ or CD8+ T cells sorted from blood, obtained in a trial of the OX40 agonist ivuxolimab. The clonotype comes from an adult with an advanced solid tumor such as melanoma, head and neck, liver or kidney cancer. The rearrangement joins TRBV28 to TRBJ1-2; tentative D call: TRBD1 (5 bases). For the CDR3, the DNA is TGTGCCAGCAGGATATCCGGGACCCCGTTCGGGGGCTACACCTTC. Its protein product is CASRISGTPFGGYTF.